These T cell receptor beta chains were read from a single sample in a study of T cells after yellow fever vaccination. TCRdb used MiXCR to reprocess the 5' RACE reads, holding one entry per CDR3 protein. The table includes a few hundred thousand distinct CDR3 sequences, roughly 21% detected once. The material was PBMCs, obtained 15 days after the yellow fever booster vaccination. Every receptor here comes from a man aged 30-40 years who received the YFV17D yellow fever vaccine. Each CDR3 is given with its conserved first and last residue. Not every row has a clone size; where given, it reads once, few, many or a size class.

size: few
J: TRBJ1-2
V: TRBV20-1
CDR3: CSAVQPSGYGYTF

size: -
J: TRBJ1-6
V: TRBV3-1
CDR3: CASSLLGGFESPLHF

size: once
J: TRBJ2-7
V: TRBV12-3/TRBV12-4
CDR3: CASSFTSGSSEQYF

size: few
J: TRBJ2-3
V: TRBV15
CDR3: CATSRSRRDRGTDTQYF

size: few
J: TRBJ2-7
V: TRBV10-3
CDR3: CAISEQGSYEQYF

size: few
J: TRBJ2-1
V: TRBV12-3/TRBV12-4
CDR3: CASSLGSRRGLAVPSYNEQFF

size: -
J: TRBJ2-3
V: TRBV20-1
CDR3: CSASNSRRERTTDTQYF

size: -
J: TRBJ1-1
V: TRBV5-1
CDR3: CASSISGTEGTEAFF

size: -
J: TRBJ2-1
V: TRBV7-2
CDR3: CASSLRAGKNNEQFF

size: few
J: TRBJ2-1
V: TRBV7-8
CDR3: CASTREQSSYNEQFF

size: once
J: TRBJ2-6
V: TRBV20-1
CDR3: CSAFQAAGANVLTF

size: few
J: TRBJ2-7
V: TRBV10-3
CDR3: CAISEGDIYEQYF

size: -
J: TRBJ2-2
V: TRBV20-1
CDR3: CSAPAYTGELFF

size: -
J: TRBJ2-3
V: TRBV7-2
CDR3: CASSSDLAGTDTQYF

size: -
J: TRBJ2-3
V: TRBV10-2
CDR3: CASSEFTGRAGAQYF

size: once
J: TRBJ1-2
V: TRBV6-5
CDR3: CASSYSTGTYGYTF

size: -
J: TRBJ2-7
V: TRBV6-1
CDR3: CASSRLAGWYEQYF

size: few
J: TRBJ2-1
V: TRBV2
CDR3: CASLGTGIDEQFF

size: -
J: TRBJ2-3
V: TRBV18
CDR3: CASSPDRRADTQYF

size: -
J: TRBJ2-4
V: TRBV7-9
CDR3: CASSLTAGQDIQYF

size: -
J: TRBJ2-3
V: TRBV20-1
CDR3: CSARDPGGGTDTQYF

size: few
J: TRBJ1-5
V: TRBV12-3/TRBV12-4
CDR3: CASSLAHGNQPQHF

size: few
J: TRBJ1-1
V: TRBV12-3/TRBV12-4
CDR3: CASSSPAPGAFF

size: -
J: TRBJ2-7
V: TRBV7-9
CDR3: CASSVNTRFEQYF

size: few
J: TRBJ2-5
V: TRBV12-3/TRBV12-4
CDR3: CASSSRGGQTQYF

size: -
J: TRBJ1-5
V: TRBV12-3/TRBV12-4
CDR3: CASSRRDYQYSNQPQHF

size: few
J: TRBJ2-6
V: TRBV4-3
CDR3: CASSGISGANVLTF

size: -
J: TRBJ2-1
V: TRBV6-2/TRBV6-3
CDR3: CASKPLGNEQFF